This T cell receptor (beta chain) was identified during a study of blood T cell repertoires in COVID-19. Study details: The United States, Italy and Spain were the sources of the acute and convalescent COVID-19 samples. Sample material is recorded as cDNA or gDNA derived from T cells, B-cell-depleted T cells, or PBMCs.

Source study methods: Reference gene primer amplification in the assay estimated nucleated cell counts. Profiling relied on immunoSEQ multiplex PCR, and the TCRdb table lists in-frame clones only, not all of them. The V and J calls and the clone size are those of that table, but D and trimming were determined from the DNA. This table has some 75,000 clones, about 88% appearing once. The sample holds a few counts of this clone. This CDR3 is 14 amino acids long. Trimming at V came to 2 bases and at J to 2 bases, leaving 3 bases not matched to a gene. Per the germline V gene, CDR1 is PRHDT and CDR2 is FYEKMQ (reference sequence).

Sequencing input: peripheral blood. This TCR was recovered from a man aged 70 or older with active or convalescent COVID-19. V and J are TRBV13 and TRBJ2-7; the match to TRBD2 covers 7 bases. The CDR3 coding sequence is TGTGCCAGCAGCTTAACCGGGACTACCTACGAGCAGTACTTC. As protein: CASSLTGTTYEQYF.